Shown below are 6 T cell receptor beta chains from a single sample sequenced in a study of OX40 agonist ivuxolimab in advanced cancers. Profiling relied on immunoSEQ multiplex PCR, and the TCRdb table lists in-frame clones only, not all of them. The data contain about 90,000 clones, roughly 89% of them singletons. The sequences come from CD4+ or CD8+ T cells sorted from blood, collected in a trial of the OX40 agonist ivuxolimab. The receptors were sampled from an adult with an advanced solid tumor such as melanoma, head and neck, liver or kidney cancer.

The V gene is TRBV9, the J gene TRBJ1-4; TRBD1 agrees at 9 bases. CDR1 is SGDLS, CDR2 YYNGEE, per germline. CDR3 length: 16 amino acids. The V gene end was trimmed by 0 bases and the J gene end by 5 bases; junction bases not matched to a gene: 5. The CDR3 reads CASSVGVGQGNEKLFF. The CDR3 DNA is TGTGCCAGCAGCGTAGGGGTGGGACAGGGAAATGAAAAACTGTTTTTT.

This chain uses TRBV7-8 with TRBJ2-5; the D is unclear. V shed 5 bases and J shed 3 bases, with 4 bases lying between them. From germline, CDR1 is SGHVS and CDR2 FQNEAQ. The CDR3 has 11 residues. CDR3 in amino acids: CASSQKETQYF. In nucleotides, the CDR3 is TGTGCCAGCAGCCAGAAAGAGACCCAGTACTTC.

This clone was observed once. The chain uses TRBV4-3 and TRBJ2-7; D tentatively fits TRBD1 or TRBD2 (6 bases each). Germline V CDR1 and CDR2: LGHNA, YSLEER. The ends were cut back, 3 bases at V and 0 bases at J, with 15 bases in the middle. CDR3 length: 16 residues. The CDR3 DNA sequence: TGCGCCAGCAGCCAGGCTAGGGGGGTAGGCTCCTACGAGCAGTACTTC. Its protein product is CASSQARGVGSYEQYF.

The chain has TRBV10-1 and TRBJ1-1; D is unclear. CDR1 and CDR2 from the germline V gene are WNHNN and SYGVQD (reference sequence). Trimming removed 3 bases at V and 0 bases at J, with 23 bases between. The CDR3 has 19 amino acids. The CDR3 sequence is CASSDRERGYPFMNTEAFF. CDR3 DNA: TGCGCCAGCAGTGATCGGGAACGCGGGTACCCTTTCATGAACACTGAAGCTTTCTTT.

This chain joins TRBV14 and TRBJ1-2; D is undetermined. The CDR3 is 14 residues long. V dropped 0 bases and J dropped 4 bases, with 9 bases sitting between them. Germline CDR1 reads SGHDN; CDR2 reads FVKESK. The CDR3 loop reads CASSQDQGSYGYTF. CDR3 nucleotides: TGTGCCAGCAGCCAAGATCAAGGGAGCTATGGCTACACCTTC.

This chain's CDR3 is CASSIGRSGANVLTF. Written as DNA, the CDR3 is TGTGCCAGTAGTATTGGCAGATCTGGGGCCAACGTCCTGACTTTC. This chain links TRBV19 with TRBJ2-6; D call uncertain. Germline lookup yields CDR1 LNHDA and CDR2 SQIVND (reference sequence). CDR3 length: 15 residues. V lost 3 bases and J 1 base, leaving 7 bases between the germline ends.